This note documents a single T cell receptor beta chain sequence. This clonotype was counted at least ten times. Its antigen has not been determined. Base quality data are lacking; no much larger clone is found one base away. This was a case-control study nested in a cohort of healthcare workers in London, UK, who had nasopharyngeal swab PCR tests and blood samples taken every week. Healthcare workers were enrolled in the week of the UK lockdown, from 23 to 31 March 2020, and were followed every week for up to about 16 weeks. Between the V and J ends, shortened by 1 base and 4 bases respectively, the junction contains 14 bases. The germline V gene specifies MGHRA as CDR1 and YSYEKL as CDR2. The CDR3 covers 15 residues, taking in both the cysteine and the phenylalanine. The retained sequence is limited to the CDR3, 45 bases, with the frame set at the first base. These data are taken from a study of early T cells in non-severe SARS-CoV-2 infection (dated by TCRdb to about 2021). At the level of the whole study: Because TCR sequencing was done on bulk RNA from unsorted whole blood, the alpha and beta chains could not be paired. Findings and caveats that apply to the study as a whole: VDJdb matching was skewed toward anti-spike CD8 responses, so virus-specific expansions were likely underestimated and private and CD4 specificities were missed.

The library was prepared using 5' RACE. The instrument was a NextSeq 500. In the TCR library protocol, unique molecular identifiers were attached to individual cDNA molecules to correct for PCR bias and sequencing error. Both TCR alpha and beta chains were sequenced, and tight co-correlation was observed between alpha and beta sequence abundances in each sample. Processing in the source paper ran as follows. V gene, J gene and CDR3 annotation of TCR sequences was performed with Decombinator V4. Expanded TCRs were defined as changing significantly between any two time points under a Poisson model with p below 0.0001. TCR abundances were normalised to the total number of TCRs sequenced in each sample and reported as counts per million. MAIT TCRs were defined by TRAV1-2 paired with TRAJ12, TRAJ20 or TRAJ33, and iNKT TCRs by TRAV10 paired with TRAJ18. VDJdb, accessed 1 November 2021, was searched for CMV, EBV and SARS-CoV-2 annotated TCRs, with TCRs annotated for multiple antigens excluded. TCRdb reprocessed the public reads (quality trimming at Q25 with fastp, clone calling with MiXCR) and kept in-frame beta chains. Entries that share a CDR3 protein sequence are merged under the most common genes and DNA. The V and J calls and clone size come from TCRdb's table, not from the authors' own analysis. This sample holds fewer than 40,000 distinct CDR3 sequences; 4.5% to 7.5% were observed only once. 4.8% of the sample lies in the top ten.

The TCR sequence derives from an adult who was a healthcare worker with PCR-confirmed SARS-CoV-2 infection or an uninfected control (not recorded which). This chain is built from TRBV4-1 and TRBJ2-7, with the D segment possibly TRBD1 or TRBD2, each aligning over 5 bases. Material for sequencing was whole blood. The CDR3 in this case is CASSQGSAWGYEQYF. The bases read TGCGCCAGCAGCCAAGGCTCGGCTTGGGGGTACGAGCAGTACTTC.